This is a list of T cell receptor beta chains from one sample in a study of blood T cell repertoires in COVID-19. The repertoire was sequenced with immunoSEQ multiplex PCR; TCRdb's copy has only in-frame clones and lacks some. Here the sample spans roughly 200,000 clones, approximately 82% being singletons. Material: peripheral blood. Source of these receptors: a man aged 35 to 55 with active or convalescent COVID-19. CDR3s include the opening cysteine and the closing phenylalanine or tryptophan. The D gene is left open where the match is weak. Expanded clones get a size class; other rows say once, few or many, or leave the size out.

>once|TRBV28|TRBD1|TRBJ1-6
CASSSSDRGHF
TGTGCCAGCAGCTCTTCGGACAGGGGCCACTTT
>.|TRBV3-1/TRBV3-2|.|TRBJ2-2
CASSLRVGGVRRRTGELFF
TGTGCCAGCAGCCTCCGGGTGGGAGGCGTCAGGAGAAGGACCGGGGAGCTGTTTTTT
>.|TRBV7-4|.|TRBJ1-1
CATPRGGDFWAEAFF
TGTGCCACGCCGCGCGGGGGGGATTTTTGGGCTGAAGCTTTCTTT
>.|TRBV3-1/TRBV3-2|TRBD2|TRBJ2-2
CASGRAGTGELFF
TGTGCCAGCGGGAGGGCGGGCACCGGGGAGCTGTTTTTT
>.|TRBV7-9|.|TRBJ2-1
CASSFPLEGKTDEQFF
TGTGCCAGCAGCTTTCCCCTCGAGGGTAAAACCGATGAGCAGTTCTTC
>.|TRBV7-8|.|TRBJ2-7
CASSLWRDRPYEQYF
TGTGCCAGCAGCTTATGGCGGGACAGACCCTACGAGCAGTACTTC
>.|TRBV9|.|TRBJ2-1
CASSPDPLGGEQFF
TGTGCCAGCAGCCCCGACCCTCTAGGAGGTGAGCAGTTCTTC
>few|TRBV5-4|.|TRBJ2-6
CASSSDNGAGANVLTF
TGTGCCAGCAGCTCGGACAATGGGGCTGGGGCCAACGTCCTGACTTTC
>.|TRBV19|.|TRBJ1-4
CASSSLSSGGEKLFF
TGTGCCAGTAGCTCCTTATCGAGCGGAGGGGAAAAACTGTTTTTT
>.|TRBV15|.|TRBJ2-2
CATSRAGTLNTGELFF
TGTGCCACCAGCAGAGCCGGGACACTAAACACCGGGGAGCTGTTTTTT
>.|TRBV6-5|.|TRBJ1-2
CASSYSQGGAYGYTF
TGTGCCAGCAGTTACTCGCAGGGAGGGGCCTATGGCTACACCTTC
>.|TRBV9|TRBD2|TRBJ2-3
CASSVWWGGSTDTQYF
TGTGCCAGCAGCGTATGGTGGGGAGGGAGCACAGATACGCAGTATTTT
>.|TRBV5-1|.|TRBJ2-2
CASRIEDTGELFF
TGCGCCAGCAGGATAGAAGACACCGGGGAGCTGTTTTTT
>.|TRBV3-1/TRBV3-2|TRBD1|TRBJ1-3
CASTRTGDGNTIYF
TGTGCCAGCACCCGGACAGGGGACGGAAACACCATATATTTT
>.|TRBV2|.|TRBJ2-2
CASLWTDLTGELFF
TGTGCCAGCCTCTGGACTGACCTCACCGGGGAGCTGTTTTTT
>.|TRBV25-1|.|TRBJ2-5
CASSEYGLSGETQYF
TGTGCCAGCAGTGAATATGGGCTATCTGGGGAGACCCAGTACTTC
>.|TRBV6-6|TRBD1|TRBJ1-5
CASSTGARQPQHF
TGTGCCAGCAGTACAGGGGCACGTCAGCCCCAGCATTTT
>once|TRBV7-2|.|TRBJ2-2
CASSSGNLNTGELFF
TGTGCCAGCAGCTCCGGGAACCTAAACACCGGGGAGCTGTTTTTT
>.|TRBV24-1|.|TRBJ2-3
CATSEDTGDTQYF
TGTGCCACCAGTGAGGACACAGGAGATACGCAGTATTTT
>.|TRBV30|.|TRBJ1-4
CAWNPQSVSEKLFF
TGTGCCTGGAACCCCCAATCGGTCTCTGAAAAACTGTTTTTT
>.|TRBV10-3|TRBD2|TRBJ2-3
CAIRPTSATDTQYF
TGTGCCATCCGACCGACTAGCGCTACAGATACGCAGTATTTT
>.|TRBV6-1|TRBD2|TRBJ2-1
CASSDPTTSGLDEQFF
TGTGCCAGCAGTGACCCGACGACTAGCGGGTTGGATGAGCAGTTCTTC
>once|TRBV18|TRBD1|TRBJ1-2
CASSPLTGQDGYTF
TGTGCCAGCTCACCCCTGACAGGGCAGGATGGCTACACCTTC
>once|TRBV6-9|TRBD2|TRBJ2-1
CASSSAGGPNNEQFF
TGTGCCAGCAGTTCTGCGGGAGGGCCTAACAATGAGCAGTTCTTC
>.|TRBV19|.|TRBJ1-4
CASSEALKLEKLFF
TGTGCCAGTAGTGAGGCACTAAAGCTTGAAAAACTGTTTTTT
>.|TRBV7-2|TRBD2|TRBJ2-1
CASSQRGSEQFF
TGTGCCAGCAGCCAGCGGGGCTCTGAGCAGTTCTTC
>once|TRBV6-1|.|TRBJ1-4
CASKRTAENEKLFF
TGTGCCAGCAAGAGGACAGCAGAAAATGAAAAACTGTTTTTT
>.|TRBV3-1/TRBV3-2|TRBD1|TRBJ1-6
CASSQQGGDSPLHF
TGTGCCAGCAGCCAACAGGGGGGAGATTCACCCCTCCACTTT
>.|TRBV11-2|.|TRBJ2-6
CASSLVNPGSGANVLTF
TGTGCCAGCAGCTTAGTAAACCCGGGATCTGGGGCCAACGTCCTGACTTTC
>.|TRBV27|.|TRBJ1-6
CASSQRRSPLHF
TGTGCCAGCAGCCAGAGGCGTTCACCCCTCCACTTT
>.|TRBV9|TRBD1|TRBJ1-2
CASSLDRGSFGYTF
TGTGCCAGCAGCTTGGACAGGGGCTCTTTTGGCTACACCTTC
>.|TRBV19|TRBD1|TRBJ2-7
CASRPGTGTYEQYF
TGTGCCAGTAGGCCCGGGACAGGGACTTACGAGCAGTACTTC
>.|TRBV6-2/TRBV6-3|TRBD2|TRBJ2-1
CASSFGLAGYGEQFF
TGTGCCAGCAGTTTCGGACTAGCGGGATACGGTGAGCAGTTCTTC
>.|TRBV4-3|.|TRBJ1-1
CASSQSTVVSEAFF
TGCGCCAGCAGCCAGAGCACAGTTGTCTCTGAAGCTTTCTTT
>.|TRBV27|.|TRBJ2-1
CASSSGGSYNEQFF
TGTGCCAGCAGTAGTGGTGGGAGCTACAATGAGCAGTTCTTC
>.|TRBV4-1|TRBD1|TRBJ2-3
CASRQGVTDTQYF
TGCGCCAGCAGACAGGGGGTGACAGATACGCAGTATTTT
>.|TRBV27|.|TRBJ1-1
CASSQIGGMNTEAFF
TGTGCCAGCAGTCAAATCGGGGGAATGAACACTGAAGCTTTCTTT
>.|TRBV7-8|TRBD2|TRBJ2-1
CASSPGPGGFREQFF
TGTGCCAGCAGCCCAGGCCCGGGGGGATTTAGAGAGCAGTTCTTC
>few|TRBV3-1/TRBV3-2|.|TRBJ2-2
CASSQEHSTTGELFF
TGTGCCAGCAGCCAAGAACACAGCACCACCGGGGAGCTGTTTTTT
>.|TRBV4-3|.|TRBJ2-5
CASSQGQTEQETQYF
TGCGCCAGCAGCCAAGGGCAGACAGAACAAGAGACCCAGTACTTC
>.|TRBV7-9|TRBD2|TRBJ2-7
CASSLMGDYYEQYF
TGTGCCAGCAGCCTAATGGGGGACTACTACGAGCAGTACTTC
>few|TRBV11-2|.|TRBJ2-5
CASSLGGGLQETQYF
TGTGCCAGCAGCTTGGGCGGAGGATTACAAGAGACCCAGTACTTC
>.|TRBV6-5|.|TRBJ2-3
CATHSGLSTDTQYF
TGTGCCACCCATAGCGGTCTCAGCACAGATACGCAGTATTTT
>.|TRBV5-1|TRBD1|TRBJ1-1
CASSLGTGAGNTEAFF
TGCGCCAGCAGCTTGGGGACAGGGGCTGGGAACACTGAAGCTTTCTTT
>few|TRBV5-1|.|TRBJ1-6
CASSLLGNSPLHF
TGCGCCAGCAGCTTGCTCGGGAATTCACCCCTCCACTTT
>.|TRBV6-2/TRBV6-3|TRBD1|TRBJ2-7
CASSLGQGSSYEQYF
TGTGCCAGCAGCCTCGGACAGGGAAGCTCCTACGAGCAGTACTTC
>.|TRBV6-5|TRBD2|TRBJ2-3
CASSLTSGSTDTQYF
TGTGCCAGCAGTCTGACTAGCGGGAGCACAGATACGCAGTATTTT
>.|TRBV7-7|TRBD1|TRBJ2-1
CASSSGTGPSDEQFF
TGTGCTAGCAGCTCGGGGACAGGGCCCTCGGATGAGCAGTTCTTC
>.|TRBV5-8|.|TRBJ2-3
CASSLISGTDTQYF
TGTGCCAGCAGCTTGATTTCCGGCACAGATACGCAGTATTTT
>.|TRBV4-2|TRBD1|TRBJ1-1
CASSQEVGQGVEAFF
TGTGCCAGCAGCCAAGAAGTAGGACAGGGAGTCGAAGCTTTCTTT